This record concerns one T cell receptor beta chain sequence. This entry is derived from a study of blood T cell repertoires in COVID-19. V gave up 6 bases and J gave up 6 bases; unmatched junction bases: 6. The CDR3 length is 14 residues. Germline lookup yields CDR1 MDHEN and CDR2 SYDVKM. Membership in each cohort depended on participant-reported clinical history. The repertoire was sequenced with immunoSEQ multiplex PCR; TCRdb's copy has only in-frame clones and lacks some. The table records around 300,000 clones, around 87% of them present only once. This clonotype was sampled from a woman aged 18-35 years with acute COVID-19. The chain combines TRBV28 with TRBJ1-5, with TRBD1 identical over 9 bases. Sequences were obtained from PBMCs or T cells enriched from blood (not recorded which). The CDR3 protein is CASSGDREGQPQHF. In DNA form, the CDR3 reads TGTGCCAGCAGCGGGGACAGGGAAGGTCAGCCCCAGCATTTT.